The 9 T cell receptor beta chains given below trace back to one sample, sequenced in a study of human T cells and chemical hapten exposure. Stated time point: patch test 3, about 24 weeks after DPC sensitization. Sample treatment: therapeutic diphenylcyclopropenone sensitization with weekly scalp DPC. One entry per CDR3 protein, called by TCRdb with MiXCR from the RACE reads. The repertoire includes more than 70,000 distinct CDR3 sequences, 11% of them detected once, and roughly 1% sits in the top ten. The sequences come from whole blood, collected in connection with sensitization to the hapten diphenylcyclopropenone (DPC). The receptors here all came from a woman aged 25 to 39 with alopecia areata. Some clones in this sample may be carry-over from other donors' samples.

This clonotype was seen repeatedly, ten times or more. The rearrangement joins TRBV7-8 to TRBJ2-1; weak D call: TRBD2 (5 bases). Germline V lookup: CDR1 SGHVS, CDR2 FQNEAQ. V dropped 2 bases and J dropped 8 bases, with 19 bases sitting between them. The CDR3 has 16 residues. CDR3 region: CASSLRRTTRRDEQFF. In DNA, the CDR3 is TGTGCCAGCAGCTTACGCAGGACCACTAGGCGGGATGAGCAGTTCTTC.

This clonotype turned up a few times. This chain connects TRBV2 to TRBJ2-3, with D perhaps TRBD2 (5 bases). V lost 6 bases, J lost 0 bases, and 13 bases lay in between. This CDR3 contains 15 residues. Germline lookup yields CDR1 SNHLY and CDR2 FYNNEI. This CDR3 reads CASRGTRASTDTQYF. CDR3 DNA: TGTGCCAGCAGAGGTACTAGGGCTAGCACAGATACGCAGTATTTT.

The sample holds many counts of this clonotype. This sequence joins TRBV28 and TRBJ2-3; possibly TRBD1 or TRBD2 for D (6 bases each). Germline CDR1 reads MDHEN; CDR2 reads SYDVKM. Trimming took 8 bases from V and 4 from J, leaving 10 bases between them. The CDR3 spans 12 residues. The DNA of the CDR3 is TGTGCCAGCGTCGGGGGCGCAGATACGCAGTATTTT. Translation: CASVGGADTQYF.

The table lists this clonotype with many counts. The chain is built from TRBV13 and TRBJ2-1; TRBD2 matches 14 bases. The CDR3 is 16 residues long. Germline V gives CDR1 PRHDT, CDR2 FYEKMQ (reference sequence). V gave up 5 bases and J gave up 9 bases; unmatched junction bases: 9. This CDR3 reads CASSLRTSGGFGEQFF. As DNA, the CDR3 is TGTGCCAGCAGCCTCAGGACTAGCGGGGGGTTCGGTGAGCAGTTCTTC.

The genes are TRBV6-5 and TRBJ2-5, with D perhaps matching TRBD1 or TRBD2 (5 bases each). The CDR3 totals 17 residues. The V gene's germline CDR1 is MNHEY and CDR2 SVGAGI. Trimming shortened V by 5 bases and J by 0 bases, and 19 bases separated the two germline ends. CDR3 bases: TGTGCCAGCAGTCGTCTAGGGACCGGGCCAAACCAAGAGACCCAGTACTTC. Translated: CASSRLGTGPNQETQYF.

This rearrangement joins TRBV29-1 to TRBJ2-1; D remains ambiguous. CDR1 and CDR2 from the germline V gene are SQVTM and ANQGSEA. The V and J ends lost 4 bases and 4 bases respectively, with 11 bases between them. The CDR3 loop spans 13 amino acids. The CDR3 loop is CSVGGSLYNEQFF. In DNA, the CDR3 is TGCAGCGTTGGGGGATCCCTTTACAATGAGCAGTTCTTC.

This clonotype was detected ten times or more. The rearrangement links TRBV29-1 to TRBJ2-5; D is unclear. V shed 7 bases and J shed 5 bases, with 14 bases lying between them. Germline V gives CDR1 SQVTM, CDR2 ANQGSEA. The length of the CDR3 is 12 residues. CDR3 nucleotide sequence: TGCAGCGGAAGCCGGGCCCTGGAGACCCAGTACTTC. It yields the protein CSGSRALETQYF.

This clonotype was recorded at least ten times. The chain is built from TRBV5-1 and TRBJ2-3; possibly TRBD1 for D (6 bases). The CDR3 has 14 residues. Trimming pared 4 bases from V and 1 base from J, leaving 10 bases between. Germline CDR1 and CDR2: SGHRS and YFSETQ. In nucleotides, the CDR3 is TGCGCCAGCAGCCGACAGGATCGCACAGATACGCAGTATTTT. Encoded protein: CASSRQDRTDTQYF. The whole variable domain, filled in from reference TRBV5-1 and TRBJ2-3, reads KAGVTQTPRYLIKTRGQQVTLSCSPISGHRSVSWYQQTPGQGLQFLFEYFSETQRNKGNFPGRFSGRQFSNSRSEMNVSTLELGDSALYLCASSRQDRTDTQYFGPGTRLTVL.

The table lists this clonotype with many counts. The rearrangement joins TRBV28 to TRBJ1-2; D is unresolved. Trimming took off 5 bases at V and 5 bases at J, with 9 bases between the two ends. The CDR3 totals 12 residues. The germline CDR1 and CDR2 sequences are MDHEN and SYDVKM. DNA of the CDR3: TGTGCCAGCAGTAGGCAGTTTTATGGCTACACCTTC. It yields the protein CASSRQFYGYTF.